The present T cell receptor (beta chain) was sequenced within a study of blood T cell repertoires in COVID-19. Whole-study context: Samples taken during acute and convalescent COVID-19 were collected in the United States, Italy and Spain. Sources were T cells, B-cell-depleted T cells, or PBMCs; the material itself was cDNA or gDNA.

In the study's own analysis: Counts of nucleated cells, estimated from reference gene primer amplification, were obtained. The data were produced by immunoSEQ multiplex PCR, yet TCRdb's version contains in-frame clones alone and is incomplete. V and J calls and clone size are as listed in that table; D and trimming were resolved from the DNA. Of nearly 200,000 clones listed, 70% to 85% were seen once; the top ten hold 6.5% to 8.5%. The CDR3 contains 13 residues. Germline CDR1 KGHDR, CDR2 SFDVKD. The V segment lost 4 bases and the J segment 5 bases; nucleotides outside the gene matches: 3. The sequence derives from a human donor with acute or convalescent COVID-19. The donor label of this sample is uncertain. Sequencing was done on a sample of peripheral blood. The genes are TRBV24-1 and TRBJ1-1, with 7 bases that match TRBD1. CDR3 sequence (DNA): TGTGCCACCAGTGAAACGACAGGGACTGAAGCTTTCTTT. It translates to CATSETTGTEAFF.